This section outlines one TCR beta chain sequence together with its context. The antigen is unknown. This sample was included in a study of CD4 T cells in relation to SARS-CoV-2 and coronaviruses. Sequenced by immunoSEQ multiplex PCR; TCRdb stores in-frame clones only, minus some. Among about 34,000 clones listed, over 60% were seen once. Germline CDR1 and CDR2: MDHEN and SYDVKM. Trimming took 7 bases from V and 3 from J; bases not matched to a gene: 8. The CDR3 covers 14 residues. Sequencing used memory CD4+ T cells from PBMCs, cultured in vitro. This receptor was identified in an adult with COVID-19. The chain is built from TRBV28 and TRBJ1-2; 7 nucleotides line up with TRBD1. In DNA, the CDR3 is TGTGCCAGCAAAGAAGGGGGCGCTTACTATGGCTACACCTTC. Encoded protein: CASKEGGAYYGYTF.